This is a list of T cell receptor beta chains from one sample in a study of blood T cell repertoires in COVID-19. Assay used: immunoSEQ multiplex PCR; TCRdb lists only in-frame clones, some missing. The data hold about 220,000 clones, with about four fifths observed a single time. The sample was PBMCs or T cells enriched from blood (not recorded which). The origin of the receptors is a woman in her 50s who had been exposed to COVID-19. The CDR3 runs from the conserved cysteine through the conserved F or W. Each record gives: V gene, J gene, clone size, D gene, CDR3 protein, CDR3 DNA. A D gene is named only where the DNA matches it firmly. Clone size is given for some rows only: seen once, a few or many times, or a class if the clone is expanded.

V: TRBV19
J: TRBJ2-4
size: .
D: TRBD1
CDR3: CASSAQGYGNIQYF
DNA: TGTGCCAGTAGCGCACAGGGGTACGGAAACATTCAGTACTTC

V: TRBV2
J: TRBJ1-1
size: .
D: TRBD1
CDR3: CASSDDRGITEAFF
DNA: TGTGCCAGCAGCGACGACAGGGGGATCACTGAAGCTTTCTTT

V: TRBV6-5
J: TRBJ1-6
size: .
D: .
CDR3: CASSRDTLSPALHF
DNA: TGTGCCAGCAGCCGGGACACCCTTTCTCCGGCCCTCCACTTT

V: TRBV4-1
J: TRBJ1-1
size: .
D: TRBD1
CDR3: CASSPGQYSTEAFF
DNA: TGCGCCAGCAGCCCGGGACAGTATAGCACTGAAGCTTTCTTT

V: TRBV7-2
J: TRBJ1-1
size: .
D: .
CDR3: CASSLTGFTEAFF
DNA: TGTGCCAGCAGCTTAACGGGTTTCACTGAAGCTTTCTTT

V: TRBV2
J: TRBJ1-1
size: .
D: .
CDR3: CASSLSRGRGGTEAFF
DNA: TGTGCCAGCAGTCTATCTCGAGGAAGGGGAGGCACTGAAGCTTTCTTT

V: TRBV4-1
J: TRBJ1-1
size: .
D: .
CDR3: CASSQGTEAFF
DNA: TGCGCCAGCAGCCAAGGTACAGAAGCTTTCTTT

V: TRBV4-1
J: TRBJ2-1
size: .
D: TRBD1
CDR3: CASSRSRDSSYNEQFF
DNA: TGCGCCAGCAGCCGATCGAGGGACAGCTCCTACAATGAGCAGTTCTTC

V: TRBV14
J: TRBJ1-2
size: .
D: TRBD1
CDR3: CASSQQQGAGYTF
DNA: TGTGCCAGCAGCCAACAACAGGGGGCTGGCTACACCTTC

V: TRBV27
J: TRBJ2-3
size: .
D: TRBD2
CDR3: CASSLLAGRTDTQYF
DNA: TGTGCCAGCAGTCTTTTAGCGGGGAGGACAGATACGCAGTATTTT

V: TRBV12-3/TRBV12-4
J: TRBJ2-1
size: .
D: TRBD2
CDR3: CASSRGGNEQFF
DNA: TGTGCCAGCAGCCGGGGGGGCAATGAGCAGTTCTTC

V: TRBV7-2
J: TRBJ1-2
size: .
D: TRBD1
CDR3: CASSLGTGAAYGYTF
DNA: TGTGCCAGCAGCTTAGGGACAGGGGCTGCCTATGGCTACACCTTC

V: TRBV27
J: TRBJ2-7
size: .
D: TRBD2
CDR3: CASSLSRGGTYEQYF
DNA: TGTGCCAGCAGTTTAAGCCGCGGGGGGACTTACGAGCAGTACTTC

V: TRBV11-3
J: TRBJ2-3
size: .
D: .
CDR3: CASSFSGALTDTQYF
DNA: TGTGCCAGCAGCTTCAGTGGGGCGCTCACAGATACGCAGTATTTT

V: TRBV2
J: TRBJ1-2
size: .
D: .
CDR3: CASSEGQYYGYTF
DNA: TGTGCCAGCAGTGAAGGACAGTACTATGGCTACACCTTC

V: TRBV5-1
J: TRBJ2-1
size: .
D: .
CDR3: CASSLRFEYNEQFF
DNA: TGCGCCAGCAGCTTACGATTCGAGTACAATGAGCAGTTCTTC

V: TRBV5-5
J: TRBJ1-2
size: .
D: TRBD1
CDR3: CASSSTGAGYGYTF
DNA: TGTGCCAGCAGCTCGACAGGGGCGGGCTATGGCTACACCTTC

V: TRBV9
J: TRBJ2-5
size: .
D: TRBD1
CDR3: CASSGGDRGSLETQYF
DNA: TGTGCCAGCAGCGGAGGGGACAGGGGTTCCTTGGAGACCCAGTACTTC

V: TRBV30
J: TRBJ2-7
size: once
D: TRBD1
CDR3: CAWSWTGRDEQYF
DNA: TGTGCCTGGAGTTGGACAGGGCGGGACGAGCAGTACTTC

V: TRBV12-3/TRBV12-4
J: TRBJ2-5
size: .
D: TRBD1
CDR3: CASRQGGGETQYF
DNA: TGTGCCAGCAGACAAGGGGGCGGGGAGACCCAGTACTTC

V: TRBV11-2
J: TRBJ1-1
size: .
D: TRBD1
CDR3: CASSFSTGLSTEAFF
DNA: TGTGCCAGCAGCTTTTCGACAGGGCTGAGCACTGAAGCTTTCTTT

V: TRBV27
J: TRBJ1-1
size: .
D: .
CDR3: CASFRGRNTEAFF
DNA: TGTGCCAGCTTCAGGGGAAGGAACACTGAAGCTTTCTTT

V: TRBV19
J: TRBJ2-3
size: .
D: .
CDR3: CASSRQERGADTQYF
DNA: TGTGCCAGTAGCCGACAGGAAAGAGGGGCAGATACGCAGTATTTT

V: TRBV7-3
J: TRBJ1-3
size: few
D: .
CDR3: CASSPSGGNTIYF
DNA: TGTGCCAGCAGCCCATCCGGGGGAAACACCATATATTTT

V: TRBV7-6
J: TRBJ2-7
size: .
D: TRBD2
CDR3: CASSLGGLAGLYEQYF
DNA: TGTGCCAGCAGCTTAGGGGGACTAGCGGGGCTCTACGAGCAGTACTTC

V: TRBV4-3
J: TRBJ1-2
size: .
D: .
CDR3: CASSQEAGFVSGYTF
DNA: TGCGCCAGCAGCCAAGAGGCGGGGTTTGTAAGTGGCTACACCTTC

V: TRBV7-9
J: TRBJ1-1
size: .
D: .
CDR3: CASSLALGGTEAFF
DNA: TGTGCCAGCAGCTTAGCGTTGGGGGGCACTGAAGCTTTCTTT

V: TRBV25-1
J: TRBJ1-3
size: .
D: .
CDR3: CASSTGGYGNTIYF
DNA: TGTGCCAGCAGTACGGGAGGGTACGGAAACACCATATATTTT

V: TRBV11-2
J: TRBJ1-3
size: .
D: .
CDR3: CASSSRRVISGNTIYF
DNA: TGTGCCAGCAGCTCTCGTCGAGTGATCTCTGGAAACACCATATATTTT

V: TRBV10-3
J: TRBJ1-1
size: .
D: .
CDR3: CAISDSLGEGRAFF
DNA: TGTGCCATCAGTGACTCCCTCGGGGAGGGTAGGGCTTTCTTT